These T cell receptor beta chains were read from a single sample in a study of T cells in Graves' hyperthyroidism and ophthalmopathy. TCRdb reanalysed the multiplex PCR reads using MiXCR and keeps one entry per CDR3 protein. The profile shows about 200,000 distinct CDR3 sequences, less than 20% of them singletons. Input material: blood. The source of these receptors is a woman aged 45 to 65 with Graves' hyperthyroidism. The CDR3 runs from the conserved cysteine through the conserved F or W. The order of the fields is V gene, J gene, CDR3 protein.

TRBV6-1,TRBJ1-5,CASSDRVQPQHF
TRBV12-3/TRBV12-4,TRBJ2-1,CASSLVGVSYNEQFF
TRBV14,TRBJ2-5,CASSLRDWYQETQYF
TRBV12-3/TRBV12-4,TRBJ2-2,CASSLVGGGPGELFF
TRBV5-1,TRBJ1-1,CASSLAPQGAAMNTEAFF
TRBV7-3,TRBJ1-2,CASSLIGTGDYGYTF
TRBV7-9,TRBJ2-1,CASRASGRPNEQFF
TRBV19,TRBJ2-1,CASSKGREPYNEQFF
TRBV6-5,TRBJ2-2,CASSYFGGQTPGELFF
TRBV20-1,TRBJ2-2,CSARGTGTGELFF
TRBV7-6,TRBJ1-2,CASSLEASANYGYTF
TRBV19,TRBJ1-1,CASSSRDLQNTEAFF
TRBV7-2,TRBJ2-7,CASSPRLAFYEQYF
TRBV30,TRBJ2-2,CAWSVRRTGELFF
TRBV2,TRBJ2-1,CASSERAGLRGNEQFF
TRBV11-2,TRBJ1-5,CASSLVGGEQPQHF
TRBV27,TRBJ2-7,CASSLYYRGGNEQYF
TRBV15,TRBJ1-1,CATSTLFTEAFF
TRBV9,TRBJ1-2,CASRPRDSANYGYTF
TRBV11-2,TRBJ2-1,CASRRLAKNEQFF
TRBV7-2,TRBJ2-7,CASSARTSRYEQYF
TRBV12-3/TRBV12-4,TRBJ2-5,CASSLQKETQYF
TRBV19,TRBJ2-7,CASSIWQGNRYEQYF
TRBV6-1,TRBJ2-3,CASSFRTSTDTQYF
TRBV13,TRBJ2-1,CASRTGRNEQFF
TRBV12-3/TRBV12-4,TRBJ2-6,CASSIAGGPLGANVLTF
TRBV4-1,TRBJ2-1,CASSHLQGGSWNEQFF
TRBV6-5,TRBJ2-3,CASSYSGTSGSTQYF
TRBV28,TRBJ2-7,CASTPSRLAGGNEQYF
TRBV11-1,TRBJ2-1,CASSLKENRGNEQFF
TRBV2,TRBJ1-2,CASSETGTGKGYTF
TRBV20-1,TRBJ2-7,CSAVRDASYEQYF
TRBV11-2,TRBJ2-5,CASSLNSQETQYF
TRBV27,TRBJ2-3,CASSWARTDTQYF
TRBV18,TRBJ2-6,CASSRDNSGANVLTF
TRBV29-1,TRBJ2-4,CSVEEDEDFSKNIQYF
TRBV28,TRBJ1-3,CASSLSQSVSGNTIYF
TRBV10-1,TRBJ2-2,CANYSFSGELFF
TRBV27,TRBJ2-5,CASSPGGGIGKETQYF
TRBV29-1,TRBJ2-5,CSVREDWRGETQYF
TRBV20-1,TRBJ1-6,CSAIRDGNSPLHF
TRBV5-1,TRBJ1-1,CASSKLQGNTEAFF
TRBV12-3/TRBV12-4,TRBJ1-1,CASSRTSMNTEAFF
TRBV28,TRBJ2-7,CASSSPGQVSYEQYF